The present T cell receptor beta chain was sequenced within a study of memory CD8 T cells in hepatitis C reinfection. Turning to the study itself: HCV reinfection: RNA-positive following two negative tests at least 60 days apart.

The repertoire was sequenced with immunoSEQ multiplex PCR; TCRdb's copy has only in-frame clones and lacks some. The table has roughly 6,000 clones, 75% to 90% seen once; the top ten hold approximately 22%. The CDR3 has 17 amino acids. Losses at the gene ends were 6 bases for V and 5 bases for J; bases not matched to a gene: 11. Per the germline V gene, CDR1 is MNHEY and CDR2 is SMNVEV (reference sequence). The time point was: pre-reinfection, 55 to 20 weeks before reinfection detection. TCR sequencing was done directly ex vivo on sorted cells, without expansion in vitro. This clone was picked up one time.

Sequenced input: naive CD8+ T cells sorted from blood. This clonotype was sampled from a man aged 50-60 years with hepatitis C virus infection. This sequence joins TRBV27 and TRBJ2-5, with 14 positions matching TRBD2. Written as DNA, the CDR3 is TGTGCCAGCAGCCTGTATTCCGGGACTAGCGGGAGTGAGACCCAGTACTTC. Amino acid sequence: CASSLYSGTSGSETQYF.